This entry features one T cell receptor beta chain sequence. Method: immunoSEQ multiplex PCR; TCRdb's copy keeps in-frame clones and lacks some. The sample gives tens of thousands of clones, about nine tenths of which show up once; 2% to 2.5% is in the top ten. This entry comes from a study of T cell changes during pregnancy in multiple sclerosis. The V gene lost 2 bases and the J gene lost 6 bases, with 18 bases spanning the gap. Germline CDR1 is WNHNN and CDR2 is SYGVQD (reference sequence). The CDR3 consists of 16 residues. This receptor was obtained from a female donor in good health, enrolled as a control in a pregnancy study. The genes are TRBV10-1 and TRBJ2-3, with D possibly matching TRBD1 (6 bases). Here the sequenced sample was peripheral blood, taken in the first trimester of pregnancy. The CDR3 region has the DNA TGCGCCAGCAGTGAGACCGGGACACCGACCCACGATACGCAGTATTTT. Translation: CASSETGTPTHDTQYF.